The 5 T cell receptor beta chains below were found in one sample sequenced in a study of blood T cell repertoires in COVID-19. Sequencing used immunoSEQ multiplex PCR; TCRdb keeps in-frame clones, though not all of them. The sample records about 200,000 clones, roughly 84% being singletons. The sample was peripheral blood. These receptors were collected from a woman at least 80 years old with acute or convalescent COVID-19.

As DNA, the CDR3 is TGTGCCAGCAGCTGGGAGCGGGAGGGCGTCTATGAGCAGTTCTTC. Protein product: CASSWEREGVYEQFF. This chain uses TRBV7-8 with TRBJ2-1; 10 nucleotides match TRBD2. Germline V CDR1 and CDR2: SGHVS, FQNEAQ. Losses at the gene ends were 4 bases for V and 8 bases for J; bases not matched to a gene: 8. The CDR3 covers 15 residues. The variable domain in full, completed from reference TRBV7-8 and TRBJ2-1, reads GAGVSQSPRYKVAKRGQDVALRCDPISGHVSLFWYQQALGQGPEFLTYFQNEAQLDKSGLPSDRFFAERPEGSVSTLKIQRTQQEDSAVYLCASSWEREGVYEQFFGPGTRLTVL.

This clone was seen only once. For the CDR3, the DNA is TGTGCCAGCAGTTCGACTAAGAACACTGAAGCTTTCTTT. Amino acid sequence: CASSSTKNTEAFF. The V and J genes are TRBV6-5 and TRBJ1-1; D is undetermined. V was clipped by 4 bases and J by 1 base, with 7 bases between them. Germline V gene lookup returns CDR1 MNHEY and CDR2 SVGAGI. The CDR3 runs to 13 residues.

This clone showed up just once. This chain joins TRBV3-1 (or the pseudogene TRBV3-2) and TRBJ2-5; perhaps TRBD2 as D (5 bases). V dropped 3 bases and J dropped 5 bases, with 13 bases sitting between them. The CDR3 spans 14 residues. Germline values: CDR1 LGHDT, CDR2 YNNKEL (reference sequence). The chain's CDR3 is CASSHRGSKETQYF. CDR3 in DNA: TGTGCCAGCAGCCATCGAGGGAGTAAGGAGACCCAGTACTTC.

The chain carries TRBV4-3 and TRBJ2-7, with TRBD1 matching 8 bases. Germline CDR1 LGHNA, CDR2 YSLEER. V was pared by 4 bases and J by 0 bases, with 11 bases of the junction left unmatched. The CDR3 consists of 17 residues. The DNA for the CDR3 is TGCGCCAGCAGCCCACGGACAGGGACGATTAGCTCCTACGAGCAGTACTTC. Encoded protein: CASSPRTGTISSYEQYF.

The genes are TRBV2 and TRBJ1-4; 8 nucleotides align to TRBD1. Looked up from germline, CDR1 is SNHLY and CDR2 is FYNNEI. This CDR3 comprises 13 residues. After removal of 11 bases from V and 4 bases from J, the junction contained 6 bases not matched to a gene. The CDR3: CAGTGQVNEKLFF. In DNA, the CDR3 is TGTGCCGGAACGGGACAGGTTAATGAAAAACTGTTTTTT.